The next 6 T cell receptor beta chains were all read from a single sample in a study of T cells expressing NK-cell markers. TCRdb reanalyzed the 5' RACE reads, giving one entry per CDR3 protein sequence and no DNA. The sample totals about 370,000 distinct CDR3 sequences; its top ten clones hold around a tenth. The specimen was blood T cells: a sorted CD56 or NKG2C T cell subset, CD4+ or CD8+ T cells, or bulk PBMC T cells (not recorded which). Source of these receptors: a woman between 45 and 65 years old in good health.

This chain links TRBV7-8 with TRBJ2-1. The CDR3 extends over 17 amino acids. Germline values: CDR1 SGHVS, CDR2 FQNEAQ. This CDR3 is CASSPSGSYSSYNEQFF.

The V gene is TRBV9, the J gene TRBJ2-3; as DNA is missing, the TRBD1 call by TCRdb cannot be tested. Germline CDR1 reads SGDLS; CDR2 reads YYNGEE. The CDR3 is 15 amino acids. CDR3 protein: CASRASGGGTDTQYF.

The J gene is TRBJ2-3, the V gene TRBV5-1; without DNA, the TCRdb call of TRBD1 cannot be checked. The CDR3 is made up of 15 amino acids. Germline V gene sequence: CDR1 SGHRS, CDR2 YFSETQ. The CDR3 here is CASSLLGDRTDTQYF.

The chain carries TRBV7-9 and TRBJ2-1; TCRdb outputs TRBD2, but without DNA this stays unchecked. Germline lookup yields CDR1 SEHNR and CDR2 FQNEAQ (reference sequence). CDR3 length: 14 amino acids. The CDR3 loop is CASSPSTHYNEQFF.

The rearrangement uses TRBV29-1 and TRBJ2-7; TCRdb designates TRBD1, a call that cannot be tested without DNA. CDR1 is SQVTM, CDR2 ANQGSEA, per germline. The CDR3 runs to 12 residues. The CDR3 region is CSVRGPYYEQYF.

The J gene is TRBJ2-6, the V gene TRBV11-2. The germline V gene has CDR1 SGHAT and CDR2 FQNNGV. There are 13 residues in the CDR3. The CDR3 sequence: CASNLLRANVLTF.